This is a list of T cell receptor beta chains from one sample in a study of T-cell reconstitution after alpha-beta-depleted transplantation in children. TCRdb reanalysed the PCR reads using MiXCR and keeps one entry per CDR3 protein. This repertoire shows about 200,000 distinct CDR3 sequences, roughly 6.3% found once; its top ten account for around 4.4%. This sample comprised PBMCs, obtained before TCRalphabeta/CD19-depleted stem cell transplant. The receptors were sampled from a girl less than two years old with combined immunodeficiency, due to receive a stem cell transplant. Both conserved end residues are part of each CDR3. D genes are given only for firm matches. Some rows mark clone size as missing; the rest say once, few, many or name a class of expanded clone.

v_gene	j_gene	d_gene	abundance	CDR3aa	CDR3nt
TRBV10-3	TRBJ1-3	.	many	CAISESMVLGGPGNTIYF	TGTGCCATCAGTGAGTCGATGGTTCTGGGGGGACCAGGAAACACCATATATTTT
TRBV4-3	TRBJ2-3	.	many	CASSQGSRDTQYF	TGCGCCAGCAGCCAAGGATCTCGGGATACGCAGTATTTT
TRBV28	TRBJ2-7	TRBD2	many	CASSEHSGALYEQYF	TGTGCCAGCAGTGAGCATAGCGGGGCCCTATACGAGCAGTACTTC
TRBV20-1	TRBJ2-2	TRBD2	many	CSAPSRLAGGRNGELFF	TGCAGTGCGCCCAGCCGACTAGCGGGGGGGAGGAACGGGGAGCTGTTTTTT
TRBV4-2	TRBJ1-2	.	many	CASSPEGGQSYGYTF	TGTGCCAGCAGCCCAGAGGGGGGGCAGAGCTATGGCTACACCTTC
TRBV4-2	TRBJ2-7	.	.	CASSPGGQKVYEQYF	TGTGCCAGCAGCCCCGGGGGACAGAAAGTATACGAGCAGTACTTC
TRBV7-9	TRBJ1-1	.	many	CASSPTDGRLGDTEAFF	TGTGCCAGCAGCCCAACAGACGGGCGACTAGGGGACACTGAAGCTTTCTTT
TRBV20-1	TRBJ2-1	.	many	CSASEVTYNEQFF	TGCAGTGCTAGCGAGGTAACCTACAATGAGCAGTTCTTC
TRBV28	TRBJ2-3	TRBD1	many	CASSPRGYADTQYF	TGTGCCAGCAGTCCCAGGGGGTACGCAGATACGCAGTATTTT
TRBV20-1	TRBJ2-1	.	many	CSARQTDYNEQFF	TGCAGTGCTAGACAAACAGATTACAATGAGCAGTTCTTC
TRBV4-1	TRBJ2-1	.	many	CASSPRVGGHYNEQFF	TGCGCCAGCAGCCCTAGGGTAGGAGGCCATTACAATGAGCAGTTCTTC
TRBV29-1	TRBJ2-1	TRBD2	many	CSVESTSGLLPNEQFF	TGCAGCGTTGAAAGTACTAGCGGGCTTCTCCCCAATGAGCAGTTCTTC
TRBV12-3/TRBV12-4	TRBJ2-7	.	few	CASSFPHPGGDLGTYEQYF	TGTGCCAGCAGTTTCCCTCATCCTGGGGGCGACCTCGGAACCTACGAGCAGTACTTC
TRBV12-3/TRBV12-4	TRBJ1-4	.	many	CASSLQGSEEKLFF	TGTGCCAGCAGCCTCCAGGGATCTGAGGAAAAACTGTTTTTT
TRBV5-6	TRBJ2-3	TRBD2	many	CASSRSSGGETDTQYF	TGTGCCAGCAGCCGAAGTAGCGGGGGGGAAACAGATACGCAGTATTTT
TRBV20-1	TRBJ2-7	TRBD1	.	CSARRRDRGNEQYF	TGCAGTGCTAGAAGACGGGACAGGGGCAACGAGCAGTACTTC
TRBV19	TRBJ1-2	.	many	CASSEGILNYGYTF	TGTGCCAGTAGTGAAGGCATCCTTAACTATGGCTACACCTTC
TRBV7-2	TRBJ2-7	TRBD2	many	CASSLNSGTVGEQYF	TGTGCCAGCAGCTTAAATAGCGGGACTGTCGGGGAGCAGTACTTC
TRBV11-2	TRBJ2-7	TRBD2	few	CASSLVGPSGMMTYEQYF	TGTGCCAGCAGCTTAGTCGGGCCCAGCGGGATGATGACCTACGAGCAGTACTTC
TRBV27	TRBJ2-1	.	many	CASSPPGVGDLWNEQFF	TGTGCCAGCAGCCCCCCGGGTGTGGGCGACTTGTGGAATGAGCAGTTCTTC
TRBV29-1	TRBJ1-5	.	many	CSVQTLGATDQPQHF	TGCAGCGTTCAGACCTTGGGAGCGACGGATCAGCCCCAGCATTTT
TRBV28	TRBJ2-2	.	many	CASSLGTGYPQSNTGELFF	TGTGCCAGCAGTTTAGGAACTGGGTACCCCCAGTCGAACACCGGGGAGCTGTTTTTT
TRBV12-3/TRBV12-4	TRBJ2-1	TRBD2	many	CASSHTSGRLNEQFF	TGTGCCAGCAGCCACACTAGCGGGAGACTCAATGAGCAGTTCTTC
TRBV3-1	TRBJ1-6	.	medium-sized	CASSQLSNSPLHF	TGTGCCAGCAGCCAACTGTCTAATTCACCCCTCCACTTT
TRBV7-3	TRBJ2-7	TRBD1	.	CASSVNRDRYF	TGTGCCAGCAGCGTAAACAGGGACAGGTACTTC
TRBV5-4	TRBJ2-7	TRBD2	many	CASSLREGNYEQYF	TGTGCCAGCAGCCTACGGGAGGGCAACTACGAGCAGTACTTC
TRBV15	TRBJ2-3	.	.	CATSETYTQYF	TGTGCCACCAGCGAAACGTATACGCAGTATTTT
TRBV4-2	TRBJ2-7	TRBD2	few	CASSQGVGGSSTYEQYF	TGTGCCAGCAGCCAAGGGGTGGGCGGGAGCTCGACCTACGAGCAGTACTTC
TRBV29-1	TRBJ2-5	.	many	CSVDGGLGETQYF	TGCAGCGTTGACGGGGGATTGGGGGAGACCCAGTACTTC
TRBV4-2	TRBJ2-5	TRBD2	.	CASSQDIWGLAIETQYF	TGTGCCAGCAGCCAAGATATCTGGGGACTAGCAATCGAGACCCAGTACTTC
TRBV27	TRBJ1-2	TRBD1	many	CASRKTGGNGYTF	TGTGCCAGCAGGAAGACAGGGGGCAATGGCTACACCTTC
TRBV4-3	TRBJ1-5	.	.	CASSQVRGSGQPQHF	TGCGCCAGCAGCCAAGTAAGGGGGTCGGGTCAGCCCCAGCATTTT
TRBV7-9	TRBJ2-3	TRBD2	many	CASSLVVASGGTDTQYF	TGTGCCAGCAGCTTAGTCGTCGCTAGCGGGGGGACAGATACGCAGTATTTT
TRBV20-1	TRBJ2-7	.	.	CSAPGERSSYEQYF	TGCAGTGCCCCTGGGGAGCGGAGCTCCTACGAGCAGTACTTC
TRBV7-6	TRBJ1-1	TRBD1	many	CASSLDGTGPMNTEAFF	TGTGCCAGCAGCTTAGACGGGACAGGACCTATGAACACTGAAGCTTTCTTT
TRBV4-2	TRBJ1-1	TRBD1	many	CASSQDRGTGSRNTEAFF	TGTGCCAGCAGCCAAGATCGGGGGACAGGGAGTAGGAACACTGAAGCTTTCTTT
TRBV7-3	TRBJ2-7	.	many	CASSLMGSYEQYF	TGTGCCAGCAGCTTGATGGGGTCCTACGAGCAGTACTTC
TRBV7-2	TRBJ2-7	TRBD1	many	CASSLGDRKYEQYF	TGTGCCAGCAGCTTAGGGGACAGGAAGTACGAGCAGTACTTC
TRBV28	TRBJ2-3	TRBD2	many	CASSYPPGGAGEGDTQYF	TGTGCCAGCAGTTACCCTCCCGGAGGAGCGGGAGAGGGGGATACGCAGTATTTT
TRBV27	TRBJ2-7	TRBD2	many	CASSYGSGRGYEQYF	TGTGCCAGCAGTTATGGTAGCGGGAGAGGGTACGAGCAGTACTTC
TRBV20-1	TRBJ2-1	.	many	CSAPAYYEYNEQFF	TGCAGTGCTCCCGCTTACTACGAGTACAATGAGCAGTTCTTC
TRBV9	TRBJ2-2	TRBD2	many	CASSPGLAGGNTGELFF	TGTGCCAGCAGCCCGGGACTAGCGGGGGGTAACACCGGGGAGCTGTTTTTT
TRBV7-6	TRBJ2-1	TRBD2	many	CASTDLRLAERYNEQFF	TGTGCCAGCACCGACCTGAGACTAGCGGAACGCTACAATGAGCAGTTCTTC
TRBV6-2/TRBV6-3	TRBJ1-5	.	.	CATINGFNQPQHF	TGTGCCACCATCAACGGATTCAATCAGCCCCAGCATTTT
TRBV27	TRBJ2-5	TRBD1	many	CASSLEYRGLETQYF	TGTGCCAGCAGTCTCGAATACAGGGGCTTGGAGACCCAGTACTTC
TRBV10-3	TRBJ2-7	.	many	CAIRDQSTHPGIEVEQYF	TGTGCCATCAGAGACCAATCTACACACCCGGGTATAGAGGTTGAGCAGTACTTC
TRBV7-9	TRBJ2-6	.	.	CASRRGGSGANVLTF	TGTGCCAGCAGGAGGGGGGGGAGTGGGGCCAACGTCCTGACTTTC
TRBV12-5	TRBJ2-2	.	many	CASGLVLTESGSSEGELFF	TGTGCTAGTGGTTTGGTACTTACCGAGAGCGGGTCCTCTGAAGGGGAGCTGTTTTTT
TRBV20-1	TRBJ1-1	.	many	CSARVPDTEAFF	TGCAGTGCTAGAGTACCAGACACTGAAGCTTTCTTT
TRBV5-8	TRBJ2-2	TRBD1	many	CARGTENTGELFF	TGTGCCAGGGGGACAGAGAACACCGGGGAGCTGTTTTTT
TRBV29-1	TRBJ2-7	.	many	CSVQTAPSYEQYF	TGCAGCGTCCAGACAGCCCCTTCCTACGAGCAGTACTTC
TRBV12-3/TRBV12-4	TRBJ2-7	.	many	CASSIGTTYEQYF	TGTGCCAGCAGCATAGGGACGACCTACGAGCAGTACTTC
TRBV29-1	TRBJ1-2	.	many	CSVDVASPNYGYTF	TGCAGCGTTGATGTGGCTTCCCCTAACTATGGCTACACCTTC
TRBV6-1	TRBJ2-5	.	many	CASTRGTLADGQETQYF	TGTGCCAGCACCAGAGGTACCTTAGCAGATGGTCAAGAGACCCAGTACTTC
TRBV28	TRBJ2-2	.	many	CASSRDGTGELFF	TGTGCCAGCAGCCGGGACGGCACCGGGGAGCTGTTTTTT